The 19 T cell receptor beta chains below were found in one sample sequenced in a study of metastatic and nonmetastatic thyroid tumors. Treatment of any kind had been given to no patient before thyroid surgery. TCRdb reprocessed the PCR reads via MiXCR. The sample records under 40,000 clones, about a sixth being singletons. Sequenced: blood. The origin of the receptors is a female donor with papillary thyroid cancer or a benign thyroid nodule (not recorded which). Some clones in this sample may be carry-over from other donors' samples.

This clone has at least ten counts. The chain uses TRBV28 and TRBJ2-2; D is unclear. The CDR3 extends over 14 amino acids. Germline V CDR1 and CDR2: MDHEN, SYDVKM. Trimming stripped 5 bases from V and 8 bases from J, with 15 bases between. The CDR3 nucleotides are TGTGCCAGCAGTGAAGGACCATTGAGGGGGGAGCTGTTTTTT. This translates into CASSEGPLRGELFF.

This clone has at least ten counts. The CDR3 sequence: CASSSHSPQTSGSLGTDTQYF. CDR3 nucleotide sequence: TGTGCCAGCAGTTCACACTCGCCCCAGACTAGCGGCTCACTTGGCACAGATACGCAGTATTTT. The rearrangement joins TRBV6-2 or TRBV6-3 to TRBJ2-3; 9 bases map to TRBD2. The trim removed 4 bases at V and 1 base at J, leaving 21 bases unmatched. This CDR3 is 21 amino acids long. Germline values: CDR1 MNHEY, CDR2 SVGEGT.

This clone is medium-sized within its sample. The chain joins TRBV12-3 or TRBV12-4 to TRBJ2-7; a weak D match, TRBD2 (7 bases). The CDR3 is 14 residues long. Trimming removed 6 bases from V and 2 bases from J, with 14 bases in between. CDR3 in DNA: TGTGCCAGCAGCGGACAGCGGGGAACCTACGAGCAGTACTTC. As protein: CASSGQRGTYEQYF.

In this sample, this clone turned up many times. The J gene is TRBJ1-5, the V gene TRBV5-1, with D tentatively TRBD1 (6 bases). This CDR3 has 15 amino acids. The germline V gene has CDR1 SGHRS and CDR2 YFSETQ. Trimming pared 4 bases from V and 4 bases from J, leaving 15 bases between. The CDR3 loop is CASSHVGGANQPQHF. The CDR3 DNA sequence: TGCGCCAGCAGCCACGTGGGGGGCGCAAATCAGCCCCAGCATTTT.

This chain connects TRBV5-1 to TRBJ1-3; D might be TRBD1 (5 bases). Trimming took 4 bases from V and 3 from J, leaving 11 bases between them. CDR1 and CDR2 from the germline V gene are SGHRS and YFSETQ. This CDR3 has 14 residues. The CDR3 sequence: CASSVGDYGNTIYF. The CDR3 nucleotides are TGCGCCAGCAGCGTGGGGGACTATGGAAACACCATATATTTT.

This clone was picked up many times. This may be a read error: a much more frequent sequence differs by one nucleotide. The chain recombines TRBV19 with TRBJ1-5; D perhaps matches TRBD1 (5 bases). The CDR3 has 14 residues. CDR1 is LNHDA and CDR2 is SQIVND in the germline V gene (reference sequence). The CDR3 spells CAGSKGSEFQPQHF. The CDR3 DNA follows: TGTGCCGGTAGTAAGGGGTCTGAGTTTCAGCCCCAGCATTTT.

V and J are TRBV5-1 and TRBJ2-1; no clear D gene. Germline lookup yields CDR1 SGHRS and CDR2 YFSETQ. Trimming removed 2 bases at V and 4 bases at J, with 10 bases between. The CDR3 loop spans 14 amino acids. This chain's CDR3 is CASSFWGGYNEQFF. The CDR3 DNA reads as TGCGCCAGCAGCTTTTGGGGTGGATACAATGAGCAGTTCTTC.

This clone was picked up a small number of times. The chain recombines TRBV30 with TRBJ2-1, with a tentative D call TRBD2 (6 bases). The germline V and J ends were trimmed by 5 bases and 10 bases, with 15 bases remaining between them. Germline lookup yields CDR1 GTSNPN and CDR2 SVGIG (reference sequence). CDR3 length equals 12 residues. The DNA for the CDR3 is TGTGCCTGGGCACTGGACTACCGAGAGCAGTTCTTC. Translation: CAWALDYREQFF.

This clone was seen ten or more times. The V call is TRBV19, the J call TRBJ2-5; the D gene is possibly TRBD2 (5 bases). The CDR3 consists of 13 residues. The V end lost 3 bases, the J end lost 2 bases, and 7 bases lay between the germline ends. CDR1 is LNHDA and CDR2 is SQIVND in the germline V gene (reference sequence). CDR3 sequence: CASSIRDQETQYF. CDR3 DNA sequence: TGTGCCAGTAGTATCCGGGATCAAGAGACCCAGTACTTC.

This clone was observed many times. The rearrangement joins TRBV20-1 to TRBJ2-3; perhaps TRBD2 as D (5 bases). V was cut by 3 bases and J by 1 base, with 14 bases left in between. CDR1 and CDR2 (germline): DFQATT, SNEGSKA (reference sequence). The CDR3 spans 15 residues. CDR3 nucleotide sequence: TGCAGTGCTAGGCCAGAAGCGGTGGGCACAGATACGCAGTATTTT. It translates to CSARPEAVGTDTQYF.

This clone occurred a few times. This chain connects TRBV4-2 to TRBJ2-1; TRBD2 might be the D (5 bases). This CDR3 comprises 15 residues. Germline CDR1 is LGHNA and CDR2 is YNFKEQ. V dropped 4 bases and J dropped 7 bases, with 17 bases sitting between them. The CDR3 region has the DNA TGTGCCAGCAGCCCTCGGTTGGCTAGCTCTAATGAGCAGTTCTTC. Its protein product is CASSPRLASSNEQFF.

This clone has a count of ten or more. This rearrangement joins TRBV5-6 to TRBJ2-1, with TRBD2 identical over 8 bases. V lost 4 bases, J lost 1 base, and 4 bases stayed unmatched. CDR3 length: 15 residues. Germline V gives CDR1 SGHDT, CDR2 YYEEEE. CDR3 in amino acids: CASSPAGVSYNEQFF. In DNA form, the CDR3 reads TGTGCCAGCAGCCCAGCGGGAGTGTCCTACAATGAGCAGTTCTTC.

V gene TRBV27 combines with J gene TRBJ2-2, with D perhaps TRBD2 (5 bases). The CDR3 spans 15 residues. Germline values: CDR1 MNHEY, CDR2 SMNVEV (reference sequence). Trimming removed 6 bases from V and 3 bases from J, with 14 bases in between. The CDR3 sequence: CASSQHSADTGELFF. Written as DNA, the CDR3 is TGTGCCAGCAGCCAACATAGCGCGGACACCGGGGAGCTGTTTTTT.

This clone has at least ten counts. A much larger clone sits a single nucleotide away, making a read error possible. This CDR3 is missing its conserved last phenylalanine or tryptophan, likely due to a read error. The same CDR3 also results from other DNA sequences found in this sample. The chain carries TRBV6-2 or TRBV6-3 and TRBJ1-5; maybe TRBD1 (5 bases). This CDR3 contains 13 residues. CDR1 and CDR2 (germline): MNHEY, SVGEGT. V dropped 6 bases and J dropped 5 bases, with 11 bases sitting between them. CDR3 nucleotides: TGTGCCAGCAGGGAAGACAGTCATCAGCCCCAGCATGTT. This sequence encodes CASREDSHQPQHV.

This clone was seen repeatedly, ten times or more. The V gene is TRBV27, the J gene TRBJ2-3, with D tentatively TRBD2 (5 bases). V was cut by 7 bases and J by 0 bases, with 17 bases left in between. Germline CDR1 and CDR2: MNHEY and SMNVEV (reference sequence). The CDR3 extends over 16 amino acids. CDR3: CASTPRGALSTDTQYF. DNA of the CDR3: TGTGCCAGCACCCCCCGGGGAGCCCTTAGCACAGATACGCAGTATTTT.

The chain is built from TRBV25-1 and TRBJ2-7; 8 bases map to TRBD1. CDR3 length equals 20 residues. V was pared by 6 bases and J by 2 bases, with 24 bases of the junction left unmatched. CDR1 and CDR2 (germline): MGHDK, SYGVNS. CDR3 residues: CASRCGRGRTIGRGTYEQYF. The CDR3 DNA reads TGTGCCAGCAGGTGCGGCAGGGGGCGGACTATCGGGCGGGGAACCTACGAGCAGTACTTC.

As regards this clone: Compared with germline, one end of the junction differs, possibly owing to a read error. The CDR3 bases are TGCAGTGCTAGAGATTGGGCGGTGGCGGGCAATGAGCAGTCCTTC. Protein product: CSARDWAVAGNEQSF. The chain is built from TRBV20-1 and TRBJ2-1; D is possibly TRBD2 (5 bases). The germline V gene encodes CDR1 DFQATT and CDR2 SNEGSKA (reference sequence). The CDR3 has 15 amino acids.

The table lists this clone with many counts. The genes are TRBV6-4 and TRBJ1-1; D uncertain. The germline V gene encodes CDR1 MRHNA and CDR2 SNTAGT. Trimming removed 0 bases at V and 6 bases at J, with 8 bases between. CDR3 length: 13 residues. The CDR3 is CASSDSPGAEAFF. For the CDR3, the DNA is TGTGCCAGCAGTGACTCCCCCGGGGCTGAAGCTTTCTTT.

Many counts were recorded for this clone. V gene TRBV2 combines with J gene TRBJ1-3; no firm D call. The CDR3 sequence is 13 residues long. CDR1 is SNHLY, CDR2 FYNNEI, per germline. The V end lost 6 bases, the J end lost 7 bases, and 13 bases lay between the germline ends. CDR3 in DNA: TGTGCCAGCAGATCGGTGCAACAGAACACCATATATTTT. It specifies CASRSVQQNTIYF. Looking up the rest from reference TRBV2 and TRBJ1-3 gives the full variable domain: EPEVTQTPSHQVTQMGQEVILRCVPISNHLYFYWYRQILGQKVEFLVSFYNNEISEKSEIFDDQFSVERPDGSNFTLKIRSTKLEDSAMYFCASRSVQQNTIYFGEGSWLTVV.